This T cell receptor (beta chain) was identified in a study of T cell responses to AZD1222 COVID-19 vaccine (dated by TCRdb to 2020 to 2023). Background for the entire study: AZD1222 recipients with second doses at about 4 weeks or about 12 weeks were pooled, because spike-specific TCR depth and breadth did not differ between schedules. TCR sequencing covered 230 or so trial participants: 200 to 220 given two doses of AZD1222 and 26 given two doses of MenACWY control vaccine. Trial participants were enrolled by age into subgroups of 18-55, 56-69 and 70-plus years, and around 150, 28 and 57 TCR-sequenced participants, respectively, were included in these subgroups.

Findings and caveats that apply to the study as a whole: Conclusions about previously exposed vaccinees are limited, since just five or six AZD1222 recipients were seropositive for SARS-CoV-2 at baseline. Most participants were white British and females outnumbered males, and the authors suggested that clonal diversity may have been underestimated. The vaccine-associated CD4 TCRs covered the entire spike protein, and the dominant responses fell in regions 160-218 and 743-854. Reportedly, almost half of the unique spike-specific TCRs recognized epitopes lying outside the regions that are mutated in the B.1.351 and B.1.1.7 variants. The 56-69-year group was small, and its depth increase did not reach significance, likely because of low power. A significant rise in spike-specific TCR breadth and depth was observed after two AZD1222 doses relative to day 0 and relative to MenACWY recipients. Because no day 14 peak-response samples were available, the repertoires could be characterized only after the peak T cell response.

As concerns this clone: Its antigen specificity is not known. One base away there is no much larger clone; base qualities are not given.

What the time point label conveys for this sample: baseline before first vaccination. Samples from vaccinated people were obtained from the UK trials COV001 and COV002, which included a single-blind randomized controlled phase 2/3 trial of AZD1222 (ChAdOx1 nCoV-19) in healthy adults. For TCRbeta chain sequencing, PBMC samples from trial participants were taken at day 0 and at day 28 after the second dose. From cysteine to phenylalanine, the CDR3 is 14 amino acids long. The retained sequence is limited to the CDR3, 42 bases, with the frame set at the first base. At the junction V is shortened by 6 bases and J by 7 bases; bases outside the gene matches: 5. Taken from the germline V gene, the CDR1 and CDR2 loops are SNHLY and FYNNEI. The CDR3 regions of human TCRbeta chains were analyzed by immunosequencing. Per the source publication's procedure: Repertoire TCRs were checked for matches against a reference library of SARS-CoV-2-specific TCRs that had been generated using the MIRA antigen-specificity platform. Breadth was defined as the fraction of unique TCRs that were SARS-CoV-2-associated, and depth was defined as the fraction of total T cells that were SARS-CoV-2-associated. Using the MIRA data, each spike-specific TCR was mapped to the spike region that the TCR reacts to and placed in a CD4 or CD8 class. Log10-transformed breadth and depth values were compared by one-way ANOVA with Sidak's multiple comparisons tests. Entries here come from immuneACCESS through TCRdb and include only in-frame sequences with V and J called. Some clones fail to appear in such tables; in the studies checked, an unresolved V gene covers under half of the shortfall, and the cause of the remainder is unknown. That table gives V, J and clone size, and the DNA gave D and trimming. The table for this sample lists some 140,000 clones; about 87% of them were counted only once. The ten largest clones add up to around 3% of the sample.

Recombination connected TRBV2 to TRBJ1-6; the central 8 bases match TRBD1. The clonotype comes from an adult in good health. The sequencing here drew on peripheral blood, taken on day 0 of AZD1222 vaccination. The CDR3 region: CASSYTGGNSPLHF. The nucleotides read TGTGCCAGCAGCTACACAGGGGGAAATTCACCCCTCCACTTT. Reference TRBV2 and TRBJ1-6 proteins supply the regions before and after the CDR3; the full variable domain is: EPEVTQTPSHQVTQMGQEVILRCVPISNHLYFYWYRQILGQKVEFLVSFYNNEISEKSEIFDDQFSVERPDGSNFTLKIRSTKLEDSAMYFCASSYTGGNSPLHFGNGTRLTVT.